A single sample gave rise to the 24 T cell receptor beta chains below, sequenced in a study of blood T cells in healthy people across ages. Alongside a J-beta primer mix, a sample-barcoded 5' primer served in a second PCR lasting about 7 to 12 cycles. TCRdb independently ran MiXCR on the 5' RACE reads; one entry per CDR3 protein. The data show some 790,000 distinct CDR3 sequences, less than 35% seen once. The sequenced material came from blood. These receptors all stem from a woman older than 75 in good health.

This clonotype occurred a few times. This chain links TRBV14 with TRBJ1-1, with 7 bases that match TRBD1. Germline V gene data show CDR1 as SGHDN and CDR2 as FVKESK. The CDR3 sequence is 14 residues long. V lost 4 bases to trimming and J lost 2 bases; unmatched junction nucleotides: 4. The CDR3, as DNA: TGTGCCAGCAGCCGACAGGGTTTAAACACTGAAGCTTTCTTT. Residues: CASSRQGLNTEAFF.

The genes are TRBV29-1 and TRBJ2-1; D is unresolved. Germline V gene sequence: CDR1 SQVTM, CDR2 ANQGSEA. V was pared by 4 bases and J by 4 bases, with 5 bases between. The CDR3 sequence is 11 residues long. CDR3 in amino acids: CSVVGYNEQFF. The DNA of the CDR3 is TGCAGCGTTGTAGGGTACAATGAGCAGTTCTTC.

The rearrangement joins TRBV10-3 to TRBJ2-1; 7 positions agree with TRBD2. The germline V gene encodes CDR1 ENHRY and CDR2 SYGVKD. The CDR3 length is 13 residues. J lost 7 bases, V lost 6 bases, and 6 bases had no gene match. The CDR3 protein is CAIRPGTTNEQFF. The CDR3 region has the DNA TGTGCCATCAGGCCCGGGACTACAAATGAGCAGTTCTTC.

The CDR3 nucleotides are TGTGCCAGCAGCTTATTAGGGACTTCCTACAATGAGCAGTTCTTC. Encoded protein: CASSLLGTSYNEQFF. This sequence joins TRBV7-3 and TRBJ2-1, with D perhaps TRBD2 (6 bases). The ends were cut back, 2 bases at V and 1 base at J, with 9 bases in the middle. Germline V gives CDR1 SGHTA, CDR2 FQGTGA. The CDR3 spans 15 residues.

This clonotype has a count of ten or more. The rearrangement joins TRBV12-3 or TRBV12-4 to TRBJ1-6; D may be TRBD1 (5 bases). This CDR3 is built from 15 residues. V was pared by 7 bases and J by 10 bases, with 20 bases between. Written as DNA, the CDR3 is TGTGCCAGCACCCGGTTGGGGCAGGGCGGCTCACCCCTCCACTTT. Its translation: CASTRLGQGGSPLHF.

This clonotype was observed at least ten times. The chain carries TRBV28 and TRBJ2-5; possibly TRBD2 for D (6 bases). The V gene's germline CDR1 is MDHEN and CDR2 SYDVKM. Trimming removed 6 bases at V and 7 bases at J, with 18 bases between. This CDR3 has 14 amino acids. CDR3 region: CASRTTGGLRTQYF. In DNA, the CDR3 is TGTGCCAGCAGAACTACCGGGGGACTCAGGACCCAGTACTTC.

In its sample, this clonotype was seen many times. The rearrangement joins TRBV20-1 to TRBJ2-3, with 10 bases lining up with TRBD2. This CDR3 has 13 amino acids. Germline assignment: CDR1 DFQATT and CDR2 SNEGSKA (reference sequence). CDR3 sequence: CSDTSGGTDTQYF. CDR3 coding DNA: TGCAGCGACACTAGCGGGGGCACAGATACGCAGTATTTT.

V gene TRBV12-3 or TRBV12-4 combines with J gene TRBJ2-2; TRBD1 agrees at 8 bases. J was trimmed by 6 bases and V by 2 bases; bases with no gene match: 8. The CDR3 has 16 amino acids. Here the CDR3 reads CASSLRDRYRAGELFF. CDR3 nucleotide sequence: TGTGCCAGCAGTTTAAGGGACAGGTATCGAGCCGGGGAGCTGTTTTTT.

This clonotype has at least ten counts. The chain recombines TRBV12-3 or TRBV12-4 with TRBJ1-2, with TRBD1 matching over 12 bases. The trim removed 7 bases at V and 7 bases at J, leaving 7 bases unmatched. The CDR3 length is 14 residues. The CDR3 DNA sequence: TGTGCCAGCAATCCGGGACAGGGGGCTGTTGGCTACACCTTC. Translation gives CASNPGQGAVGYTF.

In this sample, this clonotype turned up many times. V and J are TRBV6-2 or TRBV6-3 and TRBJ1-2, with D tentatively TRBD1 (5 bases). CDR1 and CDR2 (germline): MNHEY, SVGEGT. The germline V and J ends were trimmed by 6 bases and 4 bases, with 12 bases remaining between them. CDR3 length: 13 amino acids. CDR3 region: CASRRDGSYGYTF. The CDR3 bases are TGTGCCAGCAGAAGGGACGGATCCTATGGCTACACCTTC.

The sample holds one count of this clonotype. One base away lies a much larger clone, so this may be a sequencing read error. The chain is built from TRBV7-2 and TRBJ2-1, with D tentatively TRBD2 (5 bases). The CDR3 is 14 amino acids. Trimming removed 4 bases at V and 8 bases at J, with 15 bases between. Germline assignment: CDR1 SGHTA and CDR2 FQGNSA. The CDR3 loop is CASSSTGSHDEQFF. CDR3 coding DNA: TGTGCCAGCAGCTCTACGGGATCTCACGATGAGCAGTTCTTC.

V is TRBV29-1 and J is TRBJ1-6; D remains unclear. Germline CDR1 is SQVTM and CDR2 is ANQGSEA. The CDR3 runs 13 residues. Trimming removed 4 bases from V and 3 bases from J, with 7 bases in between. The CDR3 sequence: CSVGLDYNSPLHF. As DNA, the CDR3 is TGCAGCGTTGGTCTGGACTATAATTCACCCCTCCACTTT.

To note about this clonotype: A read error may be the cause here, since a much bigger clone is one base away. This sequence joins TRBV7-2 and TRBJ2-3; D uncertain. The CDR3 is made up of 15 amino acids. Germline V CDR1 and CDR2: SGHTA, FQGNSA. CDR3 bases: TGTGCCGGCAGCTCCGCGCGATTCGTCTCAGATACGCAGTATTTT. Amino acids: CAGSSARFVSDTQYF.

This clonotype has a handful of counts. A clone one base away is much larger, so this may be a read error. The V gene is TRBV6-2 or TRBV6-3, the J gene TRBJ2-5; 10 bases are a match to TRBD2. CDR1 is MNHEY and CDR2 is SVGEGT in the germline V gene. This CDR3 is built from 14 residues. V trimming: 7 bases; J trimming: 11 bases; junction bases outside the gene matches: 13. The CDR3 sequence: CASIRSGGSNEQYF. CDR3 nucleotides: TGTGCCAGCATCCGTAGCGGGGGGAGTAATGAGCAGTACTTC.

This clonotype was detected a few times. CDR3 nucleotide sequence: TGTGCCAGCAGTGTCCGGGACAGGGGCAATCAGCCCCAGCATTTT. Protein: CASSVRDRGNQPQHF. The chain carries TRBV25-1 and TRBJ1-5; 9 bases fit TRBD1. The CDR3 is 15 residues long. The ends lost 4 bases at V and 2 bases at J; junction bases unmatched: 3. Germline CDR1 and CDR2: MGHDK and SYGVNS.

This clonotype was detected only once. The chain employs TRBV2 and TRBJ1-5; the match to TRBD1 covers 9 bases. The CDR3 loop spans 13 amino acids. CDR1 SNHLY and CDR2 FYNNEI come from the germline V gene. After removal of 8 bases from V and 5 bases from J, the junction contained 4 bases not matched to a gene. CDR3 in DNA: TGTGCCAGCGGGGGGGACAGGGATCAGCCCCAGCATTTT. Residues: CASGGDRDQPQHF.

In regard to this clonotype: A much larger clone sits a single nucleotide away, making a read error possible. The rearrangement links TRBV5-1 to TRBJ2-5; 9 nucleotides match TRBD2. V lost 0 bases, J lost 11 bases, and 14 bases stayed unmatched. The CDR3 consists of 16 residues. The germline CDR1 and CDR2 sequences are SGHRS and YFSETQ. This chain's CDR3 is CASSLALRRGGNEQYF. Written as DNA, the CDR3 is TGCGCCAGCAGCTTGGCCTTAAGGCGGGGGGGCAATGAGCAGTACTTC.

This clonotype was found many times. The chain has TRBV27 and TRBJ1-2; the match to TRBD1 covers 10 bases. Per germline, CDR1 MNHEY and CDR2 SMNVEV (reference sequence). Germline trimming cut 3 bases from V and 7 bases from J; bases unmatched to any gene: 5. The CDR3 extends over 14 amino acids. The CDR3 loop reads CASSFAGTGVGYTF. The CDR3 region has the DNA TGTGCCAGCAGTTTCGCCGGGACAGGGGTTGGCTACACCTTC.

This clonotype has ten or more counts. This chain links TRBV6-5 with TRBJ2-7; TRBD2 matches at 7 bases. Germline V lookup: CDR1 MNHEY, CDR2 SVGAGI. The CDR3 is 14 amino acids. The V and J ends lost 6 bases and 9 bases, in that order; junction bases with no gene match: 14. CDR3 DNA: TGTGCCAGCAGCGGACGGACTAGATCCATCGTGCAGTACTTC. It is translated as CASSGRTRSIVQYF.

The rearrangement uses TRBV11-2 and TRBJ1-2; 7 bases are shared with TRBD1. The germline V gene encodes CDR1 SGHAT and CDR2 FQNNGV. This CDR3 spans 16 amino acids. V trimming: 5 bases; J trimming: 5 bases; junction bases outside the gene matches: 14. The CDR3 nucleotides read TGTGCCAGCAGCGTCGGGACAGCTGGTCGGGGGTATGGCTACACCTTC. Its translation: CASSVGTAGRGYGYTF.

This clonotype was seen ten or more times. The V call is TRBV7-2, the J call TRBJ2-6; D not resolved. The CDR3 sequence is 14 residues long. CDR1 is SGHTA, CDR2 FQGNSA, per germline. Trimming removed 0 bases from V and 3 bases from J, with 3 bases in between. The CDR3 here is CASSLAGGANVLTF. The CDR3 DNA follows: TGTGCCAGCAGCTTAGCGGGTGGGGCCAACGTCCTGACTTTC.

This clonotype showed up many times. This chain connects TRBV6-2 or TRBV6-3 to TRBJ1-6; D is unclear. This CDR3 is 14 amino acids long. V was trimmed by 0 bases and J by 6 bases, leaving 6 bases between them. Per germline, CDR1 MNHEY and CDR2 SVGEGT. The CDR3 DNA reads TGTGCCAGCAGTTACTCGGACGGTAATTCACCCCTCCACTTT. Its translation: CASSYSDGNSPLHF.

This clonotype was detected ten times or more. The V and J genes are TRBV15 and TRBJ1-4; D might be TRBD1 (5 bases). Trimming left V 0 bases short and J 5 bases short, with 13 bases between. CDR3 length: 16 residues. The germline V gene has CDR1 LNHNV and CDR2 YYDKDF (reference sequence). DNA of the CDR3: TGTGCCACCAGCAGAGATCGGCAGGGAAGAAATGAAAAACTGTTTTTT. Translation: CATSRDRQGRNEKLFF.

This clonotype was seen at least ten times. The chain couples TRBV7-9 to TRBJ1-2, with D uncertain. The V end was cut by 7 bases, the J end by 4 bases, with 13 bases between. Germline V lookup: CDR1 SEHNR, CDR2 FQNEAQ (reference sequence). This CDR3 has 13 amino acids. The CDR3 DNA is TGTGCCAGCACCAAGGAGGACCTCTATGGCTACACCTTC. Protein sequence: CASTKEDLYGYTF. Filled out from reference TRBV7-9 and TRBJ1-2, the complete variable domain reads DTGVSQNPRHKITKRGQNVTFRCDPISEHNRLYWYRQTLGQGPEFLTYFQNEAQLEKSRLLSDRFSAERPKGSFSTLEIQRTEQGDSAMYLCASTKEDLYGYTFGSGTRLTVV.